This T cell receptor (beta chain) was captured by sequencing in a study of CD8+ T cells in alopecia areata. On the study more broadly: Patients received oral tofacitinib, 5 to 10 mg twice daily, for moderate-to-severe alopecia areata. Study-wide results and limits: More clonal than normal scalp was lesional scalp, particularly alopecia totalis/universalis. Scalp clonality and expanded CD8+ clones among the top 100 were significantly decreased by tofacitinib.

The CDR3 loop spans 13 amino acids. Per the germline V gene, CDR1 is SGDLS and CDR2 is YYNGEE. Trimming took 3 bases from V and 3 from J, leaving 8 bases between them. Treatment here: oral pan-JAK inhibitor, 5-10 mg twice daily. Reverse transcribed after extraction, RNA yielded cDNA as the sequencing template. TCRdb keeps only in-frame clones here, not all; method: immunoSEQ multiplex PCR. The data contain approximately 190,000 clones, 55% to 70% of them singletons. Comments on this clone: The antigen remains undetermined.

The specimen comprised CD4+ T cells sorted from blood, sampled at week 24, from a patient treated with tofacitinib. The sequence derives from a human donor with alopecia areata. The V call is TRBV9, the J call TRBJ2-3; the D is unclear. CDR3 sequence (DNA): TGTGCCAGCAGCGGGACGAAAACAGATACGCAGTATTTT. It translates to CASSGTKTDTQYF.